The 17 T cell receptor beta chains presented below share a single source sample, sequenced in a study of shared clonotypes between healthy human individuals (dated by TCRdb to 2020 to 2021). Library construction relied on the immunoSEQ multiplex PCR assay. TCRdb holds this immuneACCESS table with in-frame rearrangements only. Some clones are missing; in checked studies, unresolved V genes explain under half, and the rest has no known cause. The sample table lists around 1.1 million clones, roughly 74% of them with a count of one. The biggest ten clones account for 0.5% to 0.65% of the sample. The sequenced sample was memory CD4+ T cells from PBMCs. The sample's cell subset or site label, decoded: CD45RA-negative fraction. The origin of the receptors is a man between 18 and 35 years old in good health. Some clones in this sample may be carry-over from other donors' samples.

This clone was picked up many times. The same CDR3 also results from other DNA sequences found in this sample. This rearrangement joins TRBV7-9 to TRBJ1-5; possible D gene TRBD1, 6 bases. This CDR3 comprises 18 residues. Deletions cut 5 bases from V and 0 bases from J, with 20 bases between. In germline, CDR1 is SEHNR, CDR2 FQNEAQ (reference sequence). The CDR3, as DNA: TGTGCCAGCAGCCCAGACGAGGACAGACTCCATAGCAATCAGCCCCAGCATTTT. This translates into CASSPDEDRLHSNQPQHF.

This clone turned up a few times. The V and J genes are TRBV9 and TRBJ2-2, with a tentative D call TRBD1 (6 bases). The V end lost 0 bases, the J end lost 1 base, and 13 bases lay between the germline ends. CDR3 length: 17 residues. Germline V gene sequence: CDR1 SGDLS, CDR2 YYNGEE. Written as DNA, the CDR3 is TGTGCCAGCAGCGTAGTGGGGGCAAGGAAGAACACCGGGGAGCTGTTTTTT. It yields the protein CASSVVGARKNTGELFF.

The V gene is TRBV10-2, the J gene TRBJ2-7; 7 nucleotides agree with TRBD2. V gave up 4 bases and J gave up 3 bases; unmatched junction bases: 6. From germline, CDR1 is WSHSY and CDR2 SAAADI. The CDR3 totals 14 residues. In DNA, the CDR3 is TGCGCCAGCAGTGTATGGAGGGAGGGCTACGAGCAGTACTTC. Residues: CASSVWREGYEQYF.

The V call is TRBV2, the J call TRBJ2-3, with 8 bases aligning to TRBD2. Germline trimming cut 4 bases from V and 2 bases from J; bases unmatched to any gene: 5. CDR1 SNHLY and CDR2 FYNNEI come from the germline V gene. The CDR3 runs 15 residues. CDR3 amino acids: CASSGTSGYTDTQYF. CDR3 DNA: TGTGCCAGCAGTGGAACTAGCGGCTACACAGATACGCAGTATTTT.

This rearrangement joins TRBV7-9 to TRBJ2-7; D is uncertain. Germline lookup yields CDR1 SEHNR and CDR2 FQNEAQ (reference sequence). There are 13 residues in the CDR3. Between the trimmed V and J ends, which lost 7 bases and 0 bases, there was a span of 10 bases. This chain's CDR3 is CASTPKSSYEQYF. In DNA, the CDR3 is TGTGCCAGCACACCTAAAAGCTCCTACGAGCAGTACTTC.

The rearrangement joins TRBV7-3 to TRBJ1-2; D is undetermined. The CDR3 loop spans 13 amino acids. Per germline, CDR1 SGHTA and CDR2 FQGTGA. V was clipped by 5 bases and J by 4 bases, with 11 bases between them. CDR3 DNA: TGTGCCAGCAGCCCCTCCGAGGGCTATGGCTACACCTTC. It specifies CASSPSEGYGYTF.

The chain has TRBV9 and TRBJ2-1; 7 bases line up with TRBD2. CDR1 is SGDLS and CDR2 is YYNGEE in the germline V gene. V lost 1 base and J lost 6; bases outside the gene matches: 4. The CDR3 sequence is 14 residues long. The CDR3 protein is CASSVLADVNEQFF. CDR3 DNA: TGTGCCAGCAGCGTACTAGCGGACGTCAATGAGCAGTTCTTC.

This chain connects TRBV10-1 to TRBJ2-5, with D perhaps TRBD1 (5 bases). This CDR3 region has 13 residues. In germline, CDR1 is WNHNN, CDR2 SYGVQD (reference sequence). The V end lost 8 bases, the J end lost 5 bases, and 15 bases lay between the germline ends. CDR3 in DNA: TGCGCCAGCGCCGAAGGGGATTCGGAGACCCAGTACTTC. The encoded protein is CASAEGDSETQYF.

Points on this clone: This specimen includes other DNA sequences encoding the same CDR3. The chain couples TRBV18 to TRBJ1-1; D gene unclear. CDR3 size: 13 residues. Germline V CDR1 and CDR2: KGHSH, LQKENI. Trimming shortened V by 0 bases and J by 2 bases, and 4 bases separated the two germline ends. The CDR3 coding sequence is TGTGCCAGCTCACCACCTCTTAACACTGAAGCTTTCTTT. Protein: CASSPPLNTEAFF.

This clone was seen once. The V and J genes are TRBV2 and TRBJ2-3; 10 positions match TRBD2. Germline CDR1 SNHLY, CDR2 FYNNEI. V shed 6 bases and J 2 bases; nucleotides not matched to a gene: 5. The CDR3 contains 15 residues. The CDR3 sequence is CASSGGTSDTDTQYF. DNA of the CDR3: TGTGCCAGCAGCGGCGGGACTAGCGACACAGATACGCAGTATTTT.

In DNA, the CDR3 is TGTGCCATCAGTGGTCAAAGCACAGATACGCAGTATTTT. Its protein product is CAISGQSTDTQYF. The V and J genes are TRBV10-3 and TRBJ2-3; D uncertain. This CDR3 is 13 amino acids long. Germline CDR1 ENHRY, CDR2 SYGVKD. V dropped 4 bases and J dropped 0 bases, with 5 bases sitting between them.

The table lists this clone with a few counts. Likely a read error: the CDR3 ends without its conserved phenylalanine or tryptophan. This chain connects TRBV30 to TRBJ1-1; perhaps TRBD1 as D (6 bases). V was cut by 4 bases and J by 7 bases, with 10 bases left in between. The CDR3 consists of 11 residues. Looked up from germline, CDR1 is GTSNPN and CDR2 is SVGIG (reference sequence). As DNA, the CDR3 is TGTGCCTGGACGTCGGGACATGAAGCTTTCCTT. It is translated as CAWTSGHEAFL.

The rearrangement links TRBV5-1 to TRBJ2-5; D remains ambiguous. The CDR3 totals 12 residues. The V gene lost 0 bases and the J gene lost 7 bases, with 7 bases spanning the gap. CDR1 is SGHRS and CDR2 is YFSETQ in the germline V gene. CDR3: CASSLEGGTQYF. CDR3 sequence (DNA): TGCGCCAGCAGCTTGGAAGGTGGGACCCAGTACTTC.

This sequence joins TRBV6-1 and TRBJ2-1; 8 bases map to TRBD2. V shed 6 bases, J shed 7 bases, and the junction held 11 bases outside the gene matches. This CDR3 has 15 residues. Germline V gives CDR1 MNHNS, CDR2 SASEGT. DNA of the CDR3: TGTGCCAGCAGGGTAGGAGCGGGAGAATCGAATGAGCAGTTCTTC. It yields the protein CASRVGAGESNEQFF.

The sample holds a few counts of this clone. The chain recombines TRBV7-9 with TRBJ1-1; unclear D gene. The germline V and J ends were trimmed by 2 bases and 11 bases, with 12 bases remaining between them. CDR1 is SEHNR, CDR2 FQNEAQ, per germline (reference sequence). The CDR3 length is 12 residues. This CDR3 is CASSLSDTTAFF. As DNA, the CDR3 is TGTGCCAGCAGCTTAAGCGACACGACCGCTTTCTTT.

The gene calls are TRBV7-3 and TRBJ2-7, with D possibly TRBD1 on 5 matching bases. The CDR3 extends over 13 amino acids. Germline CDR1 SGHTA, CDR2 FQGTGA. Trimming stripped 2 bases from V and 2 bases from J, with 7 bases between. CDR3 region: CASSLDRAYEQYF. For the CDR3, the DNA is TGTGCCAGCAGCTTAGACAGAGCCTACGAGCAGTACTTC.

The rearrangement joins TRBV7-3 to TRBJ2-1; no clear D. The V end was cut by 4 bases, the J end by 5 bases, with 6 bases between. CDR1 is SGHTA and CDR2 is FQGTGA in the germline V gene. The CDR3 runs to 12 residues. This CDR3 reads CASSSMNNEQFF. The CDR3 DNA reads as TGTGCCAGCAGCTCTATGAACAATGAGCAGTTCTTC.